This T cell receptor (beta chain) is drawn from a study of cytomegalovirus exposure and HLA in healthy donors. General observations from the study: Other equally common chains were less clonally expanded than HLA-associated TCR beta chains, a later analysis showed. The majority of TCR sequences were rare, yet some public TCRs appeared in many donors.

There are a few counts of this clone. No antigen is known for it. Primers: 60 Vbeta forward and 13 Jbeta reverse. Some clones are missing from TCRdb's copy, which holds only in-frame ones; the method was immunoSEQ multiplex PCR. The sample has about 79,000 clones; approximately 61% are singletons. This CDR3 is 15 amino acids long. V was clipped by 1 base and J by 0 bases, with 6 bases between them. From germline, CDR1 is MDHEN and CDR2 SYDVKM. Sequenced sample: PBMCs. This chain uses TRBV28 with TRBJ1-4; D is unresolved. The TCR was taken from a woman aged 45 to 65 in good health and CMV-seropositive. CDR3 protein: CASSLSGATNEKLFF. The CDR3 nucleotides are TGTGCCAGCAGTTTATCTGGAGCAACTAATGAAAAACTGTTTTTT.